A selection of T cell receptor beta chains follows, all from one sample in a study of shared clonotypes between healthy human individuals. The assay was immunoSEQ multiplex PCR, and TCRdb's table has in-frame clones only and misses some. The data hold hundreds of thousands of clones, with approximately 96% observed a single time. Material: naive CD8+ T cells sorted from blood. These receptors were taken from a woman aged 25 to 39 in good health. Both conserved end residues are trimmed from each CDR3. The order of the fields is J gene, V gene, CDR3 length, CDR3 protein.

TRBJ2-7	TRBV5-8	13	ASSARTGPGDEQY
TRBJ2-1	TRBV27	11	ASGLGAHNEQF
TRBJ2-7	TRBV7-9	13	ASSHRDRGSYEQY
TRBJ2-7	TRBV6-1	14	ASSEVASVYSYEQY
TRBJ1-3	TRBV27	13	ASSLDVRSGNTIY
TRBJ2-7	TRBV4-1	11	ASSQDGGYEQY
TRBJ2-1	TRBV9	13	ASSGGLAGYNEQF
TRBJ1-1	TRBV27	9	ASGAIGEAF
TRBJ2-1	TRBV6-1	10	ASVARYNEQF
TRBJ2-2	TRBV28	12	ASLPDRVNGELF
TRBJ1-3	TRBV9	10	ASSGSGNTIY
TRBJ2-1	TRBV19	10	ASSMGPNEQF
TRBJ2-7	TRBV10-3	12	AISESSARYEQY
TRBJ2-5	TRBV7-2	12	ASSSRRNQETQY
TRBJ2-7	TRBV6-5	13	ASSYEGLPGDEQY
TRBJ1-1	TRBV9	11	ASSVEGGQEAF
TRBJ1-1	TRBV5-6	12	ASSLDALSTEAF